These 28 T cell receptor beta chains were sequenced from one sample in a study of CD8 T cells in Susac syndrome. An amount of RNA that ranged from about 0.45 to 1 ug was reverse transcribed with random hexamers. TCRdb re-called the immunoSEQ multiplex PCR reads through MiXCR, storing one row per CDR3 protein. The data show about 150,000 distinct CDR3 sequences, less than 97% seen once. Sequencing was done on a sample of CD8+ T cells from PBMCs. The receptors originated from a human donor with multiple sclerosis.

The chain employs TRBV3-1 and TRBJ2-3; 7 nucleotides match TRBD1. CDR3 length: 15 amino acids. The germline V gene has CDR1 LGHDT and CDR2 YNNKEL (reference sequence). V dropped 4 bases and J dropped 2; count of bases not matched to a gene: 6. CDR3 sequence (DNA): TGTGCCAGCAGCCCTAGGACAGGCTTCACAGATACGCAGTATTTT. Protein sequence: CASSPRTGFTDTQYF.

The gene calls are TRBV18 and TRBJ1-2; the D gene is possibly TRBD1 (5 bases). This CDR3 is built from 17 residues. Germline CDR1 and CDR2: KGHSH and LQKENI. V dropped 3 bases and J dropped 6 bases, with 23 bases sitting between them. The DNA for the CDR3 is TGTGCCAGCTCACCGGGGGTCGGCAGGGACGTCGGGGATGGCTACACCTTC. Protein: CASSPGVGRDVGDGYTF.

The chain is built from TRBV6-5 and TRBJ1-2; D is possibly TRBD1 (6 bases). V was pared by 2 bases and J by 8 bases, with 12 bases between. CDR3 size: 13 residues. Per the germline V gene, CDR1 is MNHEY and CDR2 is SVGAGI. The CDR3: CASSYTDRSGYTF. The CDR3 bases are TGTGCCAGCAGTTACACCGACAGGTCCGGCTACACCTTC.

This chain connects TRBV29-1 to TRBJ2-1; weak D call: TRBD1 (6 bases). Germline CDR1 is SQVTM and CDR2 is ANQGSEA. Trimming took off 6 bases at V and 0 bases at J, with 15 bases between the two ends. The CDR3 spans 15 residues. The CDR3 loop is CSVGAQVHSYNEQFF. The DNA for the CDR3 is TGCAGCGTGGGGGCGCAAGTCCACTCCTACAATGAGCAGTTCTTC.

The chain joins TRBV7-9 to TRBJ2-2; D unresolved. The CDR3 runs to 13 residues. Deletions cut 8 bases from V and 0 bases from J, with 7 bases between. Germline V gene lookup returns CDR1 SEHNR and CDR2 FQNEAQ (reference sequence). The CDR3 spells CASAWSNTGELFF. The CDR3 DNA is TGTGCCAGCGCCTGGTCGAACACCGGGGAGCTGTTTTTT.

This chain joins TRBV4-1 and TRBJ2-7; the D is unclear. This CDR3 has 13 residues. The V end lost 4 bases, the J end lost 5 bases, and 12 bases lay between the germline ends. Germline CDR1 MGHRA, CDR2 YSYEKL. CDR3 DNA sequence: TGCGCCAGCAGCCTCGGATTTTTAGACGAGCAGTACGTC. Its protein product is CASSLGFLDEQYV.

This clonotype turned up a few times. The chain uses TRBV14 and TRBJ2-7; a weak D match, TRBD1 (6 bases). Germline CDR1 reads SGHDN; CDR2 reads FVKESK. V lost 4 bases and J 7 bases, leaving 11 bases between the germline ends. This CDR3 contains 12 residues. Here the CDR3 DNA reads TGTGCCAGCAGCCCCCCGGGACAAGAGCAGTACTTC. Protein product: CASSPPGQEQYF. Combining the CDR3 with reference TRBV14 and TRBJ2-7 gives the whole variable domain EAGVTQFPSHSVIEKGQTVTLRCDPISGHDNLYWYRRVMGKEIKFLLHFVKESKQDESGMPNNRFLAERTGGTYSTLKVQPAELEDSGVYFCASSPPGQEQYFGPGTRLTVT.

J is TRBJ2-7 and V is TRBV29-1, with D tentatively TRBD1 (6 bases). V dropped 4 bases and J dropped 3 bases, with 13 bases sitting between them. CDR1 is SQVTM and CDR2 is ANQGSEA in the germline V gene. The CDR3 extends over 13 amino acids. CDR3 nucleotides: TGCAGCGTTGTCGTCGTAGGGGGCTACGAGCAGTACTTC. This encodes CSVVVVGGYEQYF.

This rearrangement joins TRBV6-4 to TRBJ1-2; D is perhaps TRBD1 (6 bases). The V and J ends lost 6 bases and 0 bases respectively, with 8 bases between them. The germline CDR1 and CDR2 sequences are MRHNA and SNTAGT. The CDR3 runs to 13 residues. DNA for the CDR3: TGTGCCAGCAGGGGGGCTTCTAACTATGGCTACACCTTC. It encodes CASRGASNYGYTF.

The J gene is TRBJ2-7, the V gene TRBV11-2; 10 bases align to TRBD2. V was clipped by 0 bases and J by 0 bases; unmatched bases: 2. The CDR3 runs 16 residues. Germline values: CDR1 SGHAT, CDR2 FQNNGV. In DNA form, the CDR3 reads TGTGCCAGCAGCTTAGAGGCTAGCGGGGGCTCCTACGAGCAGTACGTC. Translated, it gives CASSLEASGGSYEQYV.

The gene calls are TRBV15 and TRBJ2-3; D is tentatively TRBD1 or TRBD2 (5 bases each). Trimming took off 4 bases at V and 4 bases at J, with 21 bases between the two ends. The germline V gene encodes CDR1 LNHNV and CDR2 YYDKDF (reference sequence). The CDR3 is made up of 17 amino acids. The CDR3 reads CATSIVPPGPRPDTQYF. As DNA, the CDR3 is TGTGCCACCAGCATTGTACCACCGGGACCTCGTCCAGATACGCAGTATTTT.

J is TRBJ2-7 and V is TRBV5-4; 8 bases line up with TRBD1. Germline CDR1 SGHNT, CDR2 YYREEE (reference sequence). Trimming removed 0 bases from V and 6 bases from J; junction bases left unmatched: 5. The CDR3 spans 14 residues. CDR3: CASSLVTGDSEQYF. The CDR3 DNA sequence: TGTGCCAGCAGCTTGGTGACAGGGGACAGCGAGCAGTACTTC.

This clonotype was seen only a few times. CDR3 in amino acids: CASSWGAGANVLTF. CDR3 in DNA: TGTGCCAGCAGCTGGGGGGCTGGGGCCAACGTCCTGACTTTC. V and J are TRBV5-6 and TRBJ2-6; tentative D call: TRBD2 (6 bases). This CDR3 region has 14 residues. CDR1 is SGHDT and CDR2 is YYEEEE in the germline V gene. V lost 3 bases to trimming and J lost 2 bases, with 6 bases between them.

The chain recombines TRBV7-2 with TRBJ2-1; 8 bases align to TRBD2. CDR3 length: 17 amino acids. J was trimmed by 1 base and V by 2 bases; bases with no gene match: 7. Germline CDR1 is SGHTA and CDR2 is FQGNSA. The CDR3 sequence is CASSLRAGGSSYNEQFF. The CDR3 DNA reads TGTGCCAGCAGCTTAAGGGCGGGGGGATCATCCTACAATGAGCAGTTCTTC.

The chain combines TRBV7-2 with TRBJ2-1, with D hard to call. This CDR3 has 9 residues. V dropped 10 bases and J dropped 8 bases, with 6 bases sitting between them. From germline, CDR1 is SGHTA and CDR2 FQGNSA. The CDR3 DNA is TGTGCCACCCACTATGAGCAGTTCTTC. It translates to CATHYEQFF.

V and J are TRBV4-2 and TRBJ2-1; D call uncertain. The CDR3 loop spans 12 amino acids. The ends were cut back, 4 bases at V and 7 bases at J, with 8 bases in the middle. The germline V gene has CDR1 LGHNA and CDR2 YNFKEQ. The CDR3 DNA reads as TGTGCCAGCAGCCCACTTACGAATGAGCAGTTCTTC. Encoded protein: CASSPLTNEQFF.

This clonotype was observed a single time. V usage is TRBV3-1 and J usage is TRBJ1-6, with a possible D match to TRBD1 (6 bases). Germline CDR1 LGHDT, CDR2 YNNKEL (reference sequence). V dropped 1 base and J dropped 8 bases, with 12 bases sitting between them. The CDR3 is made up of 15 amino acids. This CDR3 is CASSQVVDRHSPLHF. CDR3 in DNA: TGTGCCAGCAGCCAAGTCGTGGACAGACATTCACCCCTCCACTTT.

The rearrangement joins TRBV3-1 to TRBJ2-2; tentatively, D is TRBD2 (6 bases). CDR3 size: 15 residues. Germline assignment: CDR1 LGHDT and CDR2 YNNKEL (reference sequence). V was cut by 4 bases and J by 5 bases, with 14 bases left in between. The DNA of the CDR3 is TGTGCCAGCAGCCCCGCGGGGCCTGGAACCGGGGAGCTGTTTTTT. Residues: CASSPAGPGTGELFF.

The chain employs TRBV29-1 and TRBJ2-3, with 7 bases that match TRBD1. The CDR3 extends over 12 amino acids. Trimming cost V 6 bases and J 3 bases; bases outside gene matches: 3. Germline assignment: CDR1 SQVTM and CDR2 ANQGSEA. The CDR3: CSVPTGTDTQYF. CDR3 sequence (DNA): TGCAGCGTACCGACAGGGACAGATACGCAGTATTTT.

The sample holds a few counts of this clonotype. V and J are TRBV27 and TRBJ1-1; tentative D call: TRBD1 (5 bases). This CDR3 has 14 amino acids. Germline CDR1 MNHEY, CDR2 SMNVEV (reference sequence). Trimming took 4 bases from V and 5 from J, leaving 14 bases between them. CDR3 sequence (DNA): TGTGCCAGCAGTTCCTCAACTGGGGGGACTGAAGCTTTCTTT. Protein product: CASSSSTGGTEAFF.

The chain is built from TRBV27 and TRBJ1-2; TRBD1 is a possible D gene (6 bases). The ends were cut back, 8 bases at V and 10 bases at J, with 11 bases in the middle. The CDR3 spans 10 residues. From germline, CDR1 is MNHEY and CDR2 SMNVEV (reference sequence). CDR3 nucleotides: TGTGCCAGCGGGACACCAGACTACACCTTC. It encodes CASGTPDYTF.

This rearrangement joins TRBV9 to TRBJ1-2; 11 nucleotides line up with TRBD1. This CDR3 contains 15 residues. Per the germline V gene, CDR1 is SGDLS and CDR2 is YYNGEE. The junction had 6 bases not matched to a gene; V was cut back by 3 bases and J by 5 bases. CDR3 DNA: TGTGCCAGCAGCGCCGATCGGGACAGGGGGTATGGCTACACCTTC. This translates into CASSADRDRGYGYTF.

This clonotype has only a few counts. The chain joins TRBV29-1 to TRBJ2-7; TRBD1 aligns across 7 bases. CDR1 and CDR2 (germline): SQVTM, ANQGSEA. The ends lost 7 bases at V and 6 bases at J; junction bases unmatched: 3. The CDR3 has 10 amino acids. In nucleotides, the CDR3 is TGCAGCGGGACAGGAGGCGAGCAGTACTTC. It specifies CSGTGGEQYF.

The chain employs TRBV12-3 or TRBV12-4 and TRBJ2-7; the D gene could be TRBD1 or TRBD2 (5 bases each). The CDR3 covers 13 residues. Between the trimmed V and J ends, which lost 1 base and 6 bases, there was a span of 10 bases. CDR3 loop: CASSLGGFGEQYV. The CDR3 DNA reads TGTGCCAGCAGTTTAGGGGGGTTTGGCGAGCAGTACGTC.

The chain joins TRBV27 to TRBJ1-6; possibly TRBD1 for D (6 bases). CDR3 size: 13 residues. Looked up from germline, CDR1 is MNHEY and CDR2 is SMNVEV (reference sequence). Trimming removed 5 bases from V and 8 bases from J, with 10 bases in between. The CDR3 loop is CASSRDTYSPLHF. CDR3 DNA sequence: TGTGCCAGCAGTCGGGACACTTATTCACCCCTCCACTTT.

V usage is TRBV20-1 and J usage is TRBJ1-5, with TRBD1 matching over 10 bases. The germline V gene encodes CDR1 DFQATT and CDR2 SNEGSKA (reference sequence). This CDR3 spans 15 amino acids. V lost 1 base, J lost 3 bases, and 3 bases stayed unmatched. The CDR3 is CSARADRGDNQPQHF. CDR3 bases: TGCAGTGCTAGAGCGGACAGGGGGGACAATCAGCCCCAGCATTTT.

The genes are TRBV13 and TRBJ1-2; tentatively, D is TRBD1 (5 bases). CDR3 size: 13 residues. Germline lookup yields CDR1 PRHDT and CDR2 FYEKMQ (reference sequence). The V end lost 1 base, the J end lost 6 bases, and 9 bases lay between the germline ends. CDR3 region: CASSLAGLDGYTF. CDR3 bases: TGTGCCAGCAGCTTAGCAGGGTTGGATGGCTACACCTTC.

This clonotype was observed a handful of times. The chain couples TRBV29-1 to TRBJ2-7; D not certain. CDR1 and CDR2 (germline): SQVTM, ANQGSEA. The CDR3 has 11 amino acids. V gave up 7 bases and J gave up 3 bases, with 10 bases separating them. The CDR3: CSALDGYEQYF. In nucleotides, the CDR3 is TGCAGCGCGCTGGACGGCTACGAGCAGTACTTC.